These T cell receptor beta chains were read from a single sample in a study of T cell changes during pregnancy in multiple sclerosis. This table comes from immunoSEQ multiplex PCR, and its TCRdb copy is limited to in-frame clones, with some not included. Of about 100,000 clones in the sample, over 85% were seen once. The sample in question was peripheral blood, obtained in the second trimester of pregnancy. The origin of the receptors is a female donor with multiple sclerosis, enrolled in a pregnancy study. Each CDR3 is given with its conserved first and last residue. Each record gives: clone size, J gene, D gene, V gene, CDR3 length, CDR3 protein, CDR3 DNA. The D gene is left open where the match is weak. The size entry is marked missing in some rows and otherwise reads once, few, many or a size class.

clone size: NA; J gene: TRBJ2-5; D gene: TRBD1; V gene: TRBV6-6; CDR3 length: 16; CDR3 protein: CASSYTGQGKRETQYF; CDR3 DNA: TGTGCCAGCAGTTACACTGGACAGGGGAAGAGGGAGACCCAGTACTTC
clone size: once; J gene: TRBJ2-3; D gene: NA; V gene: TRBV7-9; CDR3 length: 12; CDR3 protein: CASSSLASTQYF; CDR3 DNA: TGTGCCAGCAGCTCTCTAGCGAGTACGCAGTATTTT
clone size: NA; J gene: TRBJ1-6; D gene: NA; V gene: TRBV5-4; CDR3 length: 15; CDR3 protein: CASSLESSYNSPLHF; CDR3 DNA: TGTGCCAGCAGCTTGGAGAGCTCCTATAATTCACCCCTCCACTTT
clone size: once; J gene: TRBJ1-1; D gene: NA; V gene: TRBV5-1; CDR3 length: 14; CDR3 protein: CASSLLRPGTEAFF; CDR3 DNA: TGCGCCAGCAGCTTGCTCCGTCCGGGCACTGAAGCTTTCTTT
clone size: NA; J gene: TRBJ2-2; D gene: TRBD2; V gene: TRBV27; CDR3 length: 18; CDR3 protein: CASSSLGLAGGLPGELFF; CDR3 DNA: TGTGCCAGCAGTTCACTAGGACTAGCGGGAGGCTTGCCCGGGGAGCTGTTTTTT
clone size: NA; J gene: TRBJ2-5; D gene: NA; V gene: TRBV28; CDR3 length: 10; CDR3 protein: CASSRETQYF; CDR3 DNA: TGTGCCAGCAGCCGGGAGACCCAGTACTTC
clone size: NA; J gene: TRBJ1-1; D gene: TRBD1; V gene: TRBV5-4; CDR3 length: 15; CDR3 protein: CASSLGGTGINEAFF; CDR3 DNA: TGTGCCAGCAGCTTGGGTGGGACAGGGATTAATGAAGCTTTCTTT
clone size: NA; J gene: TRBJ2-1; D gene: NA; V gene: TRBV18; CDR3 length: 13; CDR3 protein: CASSPTNYNEQFF; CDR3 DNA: TGTGCCAGCTCACCGACTAACTACAATGAGCAGTTCTTC
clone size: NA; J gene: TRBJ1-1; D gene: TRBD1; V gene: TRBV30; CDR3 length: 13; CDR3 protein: CAWSNTGGTEAFF; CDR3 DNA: TGTGCCTGGAGTAACACAGGGGGCACTGAAGCTTTCTTT
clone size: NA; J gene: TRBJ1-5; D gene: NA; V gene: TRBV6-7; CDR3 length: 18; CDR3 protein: CASSTSQVGRVSNQPQHF; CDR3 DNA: TGTGCCAGCAGCACTAGCCAGGTCGGGCGCGTAAGCAATCAGCCCCAGCATTTT